The clone carrying this T cell receptor beta chain was found once. The data were taken from a study of blood T cell repertoires in COVID-19. Turning to the study itself: Whether acute or convalescent, the COVID-19 samples came from the United States, Italy and Spain. The cDNA or gDNA used as material had been derived from T cells, B-cell-depleted T cells, or PBMCs.

The authors' processing: Estimated nucleated cell counts came from reference gene primer amplification. Using immunoSEQ multiplex PCR, the repertoire was profiled, and TCRdb retains in-frame clones only, with some absent. V, J and clone size are taken as reported in that table, and D and trimming were inferred from the DNA itself. This repertoire shows 10,000 to 15,000 clones, roughly 80% found once; its top ten account for 3% to 4.5%. The CDR3 spans 13 residues. The J segment lost 5 bases and the V segment lost 3 bases, leaving 0 bases of the junction unmatched. Per germline, CDR1 SGHAT and CDR2 FQNNGV.

The sequence derives from a woman aged 55-75 years with acute or convalescent COVID-19. The specimen sequenced was peripheral blood. V and J are TRBV11-2 and TRBJ2-2; 7 nucleotides line up with TRBD2. CDR3: CASSFSGTGELFF. The CDR3 coding sequence is TGTGCCAGCAGCTTTAGCGGGACCGGGGAGCTGTTTTTT.